Included here is one T cell receptor beta chain sequence, with context. The specificity of this receptor is unknown. The sample holds no much larger clone one base away, and base qualities are not on file. The library was built by means of the immunoSEQ multiplex PCR assay. RNA was extracted from all samples and reverse transcribed into cDNA, which served as template for TCR sequencing. First-strand cDNA was synthesized with SuperScript III using a 2:1 mix of oligo-dT and random hexamers. A synthetic immune receptor repertoire was used to measure amplification bias, and any remaining bias was corrected computationally. Per the authors' processing: Raw reads were preprocessed to remove errors, and CDR3 was defined by IMGT conventions from the conserved cysteine to phenylalanine. Clonality was calculated as 1 minus Shannon entropy normalized by log2 of the number of productive unique TCRs. Scalp TCRbeta sequences were cross-referenced with sorted blood CD4 and CD8 repertoires so that the CD4 or CD8 identity of scalp clones could be inferred. Here the immuneACCESS table is served through TCRdb, limited to in-frame sequences with V and J called. Missing clones are a known gap in these copies; in checked studies unresolved V genes cover under half, and the rest lacks a known reason. V and J calls plus clone size are reproduced from that table; the DNA served to infer D and trimming. This sample gives 150,000 to 200,000 clones in total; around 71% of them show up just once. Clones ranked in the top ten supply approximately 0.91% of the sample.

The data derive from a study of CD8+ T cells in alopecia areata (dated by TCRdb to 2016 to 2019). Describing the broader study: Treated patients were enrolled in an open-label pilot trial of oral tofacitinib, 5 to 10 mg twice daily, for moderate-to-severe alopecia areata. Disease severity in treated patients was measured with the SALT score, which quantifies the percentage of affected scalp surface area. Scalp clonality was compared across normal scalp (n=4), patchy alopecia areata scalp (n=8), and alopecia totalis/universalis scalp (n=8). Tofacitinib was given for 6 to 18 months, followed by 6 months of follow-up off drug to assess delayed response and recurrence. Scalp tissue and sorted CD4+ and CD8+ peripheral blood T cells from patchy and totalis/universalis alopecia areata patients and from healthy controls were covered by human TCRbeta sequencing. Biopsies were taken from tofacitinib-treated patients at baseline and at 4 and 24 weeks of treatment, and a later scalp biopsy was taken in several of the tofacitinib-treated patients. Amplification of TCRbeta CDR3 regions was done by immunoSEQ multiplex PCR using 35 Vbeta forward primers and 13 Jbeta reverse primers. The RNA source kit depended on sample type: the PAXgene miRNA kit for fixed scalp, the miRNeasy kit for PBMCs, and the RNeasy kit for mouse skin. In both human patients and the C3H/HeJ mouse model, the study applied high-throughput TCRbeta sequencing to look at T cell clonal expansion in alopecia areata. Overall results and qualifications from the work: Compared with mice, TCR sequences shared between patients were less clear, possibly partly because of HLA diversity across the patient population. Unlike mouse skin, where gammadelta T cells dominate, normal human skin contains resident alphabeta T cells that get sequenced too, which complicates analysis of the scalp TCR repertoire. Lesional scalp, especially in alopecia totalis/universalis, showed higher clonality and more expanded CD8+ clones than normal scalp, suggesting antigenic drive. During tofacitinib treatment, many expanded lesional clones remained in scalp and blood, and this persistence may partly explain relapse after treatment is stopped. Because the treated cohort was small and had only one nonresponder, larger studies are needed to examine links between baseline CD8+ expansion and response. With tofacitinib, both scalp clonality and the number of expanded CD8+ clones among the top 100 scalp clones went down significantly.

Counted from cysteine to phenylalanine, this CDR3 has 14 amino acids. Only the CDR3 portion is preserved as DNA: 42 bases, with reading frame beginning at the first base. CDR1 and CDR2 (SGHTA, FQGNSA) derive from the germline V gene. Ends trimmed: V by 5 bases, J by 6 bases; bases unmatched to a gene: 4. The time point label here, explained by the study, means: around 4 weeks on oral tofacitinib. The treatment or condition label on this specimen signifies: oral pan-JAK inhibitor, 5-10 mg twice daily. Lesional scalp punch biopsies and peripheral blood were obtained from alopecia areata patients. PBMCs were separated by density centrifugation and stained for CD3, CD4 and CD8, after which CD4+ and CD8+ T cells were sorted on a FACSAria.

The specimen was CD4+ T cells sorted from blood, collected at week 4, from a patient treated with tofacitinib. The receptor was isolated from a human donor with alopecia areata. The sequence joins TRBV7-2 to TRBJ2-1, with 10 bases aligning to TRBD2. The CDR3 protein: CASSLQRGGNEQFF. The DNA reads TGTGCCAGCAGCCTCCAGCGGGGGGGCAATGAGCAGTTCTTC. The variable domain in full, with residues beyond the CDR3 obtained from the reference TRBV7-2 and TRBJ2-1 genes, is GAGVSQSPSNKVTEKGKDVELRCDPISGHTALYWYRQSLGQGLEFLIYFQGNSAPDKSGLPSDRFSAERTGGSVSTLTIQRTQQEDSAVYLCASSLQRGGNEQFFGPGTRLTVL.